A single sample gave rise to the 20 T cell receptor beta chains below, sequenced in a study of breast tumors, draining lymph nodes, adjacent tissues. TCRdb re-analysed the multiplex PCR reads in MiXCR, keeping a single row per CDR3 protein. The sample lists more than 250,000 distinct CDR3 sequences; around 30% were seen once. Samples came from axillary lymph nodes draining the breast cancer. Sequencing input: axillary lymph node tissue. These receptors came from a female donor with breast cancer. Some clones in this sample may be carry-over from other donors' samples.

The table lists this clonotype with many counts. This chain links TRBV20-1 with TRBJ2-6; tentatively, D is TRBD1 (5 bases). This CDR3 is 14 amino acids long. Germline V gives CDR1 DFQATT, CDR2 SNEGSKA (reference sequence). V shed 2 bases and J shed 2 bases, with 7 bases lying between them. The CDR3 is CSARFRAGANVLTF. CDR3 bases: TGCAGTGCTAGATTCAGGGCTGGGGCCAACGTCCTGACTTTC.

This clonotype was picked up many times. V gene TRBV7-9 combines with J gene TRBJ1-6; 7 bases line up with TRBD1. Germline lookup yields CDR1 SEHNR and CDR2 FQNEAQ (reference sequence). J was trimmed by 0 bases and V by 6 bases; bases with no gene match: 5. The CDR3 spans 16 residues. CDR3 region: CASSSDRSSYNSPLHF. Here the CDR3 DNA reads TGTGCCAGCAGTTCGGACAGGAGCTCCTATAATTCACCCCTCCACTTT.

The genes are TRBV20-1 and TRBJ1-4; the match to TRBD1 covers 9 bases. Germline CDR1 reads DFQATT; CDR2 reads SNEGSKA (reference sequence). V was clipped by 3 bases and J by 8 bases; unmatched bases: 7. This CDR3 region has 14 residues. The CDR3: CSASQGQGREKLFF. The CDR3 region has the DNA TGCAGTGCTAGCCAGGGACAGGGTCGGGAAAAACTGTTTTTT.

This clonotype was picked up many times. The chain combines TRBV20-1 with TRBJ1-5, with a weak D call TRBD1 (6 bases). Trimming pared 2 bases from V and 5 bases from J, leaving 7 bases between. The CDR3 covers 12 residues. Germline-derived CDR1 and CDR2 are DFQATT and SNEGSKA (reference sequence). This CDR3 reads CSARRGDQPQHF. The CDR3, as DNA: TGCAGTGCTAGAAGGGGGGATCAGCCCCAGCATTTT.

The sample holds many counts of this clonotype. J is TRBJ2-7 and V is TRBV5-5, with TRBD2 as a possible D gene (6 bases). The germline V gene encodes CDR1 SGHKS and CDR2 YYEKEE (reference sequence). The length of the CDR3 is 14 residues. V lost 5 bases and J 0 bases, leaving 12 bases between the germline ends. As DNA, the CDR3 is TGTGCCAGCAGTCGGGACTTCAACTCCTACGAGCAGTACTTC. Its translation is CASSRDFNSYEQYF.

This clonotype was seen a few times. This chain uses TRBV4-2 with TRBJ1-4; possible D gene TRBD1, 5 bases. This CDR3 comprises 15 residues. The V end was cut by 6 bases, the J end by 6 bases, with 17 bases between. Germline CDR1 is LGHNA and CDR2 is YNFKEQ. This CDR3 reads CASSRRQFEHEKLFF. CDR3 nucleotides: TGTGCCAGCAGTCGAAGACAGTTTGAACATGAAAAACTGTTTTTT.

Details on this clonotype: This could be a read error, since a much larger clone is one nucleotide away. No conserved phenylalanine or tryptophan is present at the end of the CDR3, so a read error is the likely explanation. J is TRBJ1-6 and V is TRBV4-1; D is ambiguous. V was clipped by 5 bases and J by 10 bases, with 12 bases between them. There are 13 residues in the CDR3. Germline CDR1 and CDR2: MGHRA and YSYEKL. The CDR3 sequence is CASSGVRNSPLHV. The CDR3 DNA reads TGCGCCAGCAGCGGGGTGCGCAACTCACCCCTCCACGTT.

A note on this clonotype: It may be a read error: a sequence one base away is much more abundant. DNA of the CDR3: TGCAGTGCCGCCCCCTTGAGCACCGGGGAGCTGTTTTTT. It translates to CSAAPLSTGELFF. The chain carries TRBV20-1 and TRBJ2-2; D gene unclear. Germline V lookup: CDR1 DFQATT, CDR2 SNEGSKA (reference sequence). This CDR3 region has 13 residues. V was shortened by 6 bases and J by 4 bases, with 12 bases between the two germline ends.

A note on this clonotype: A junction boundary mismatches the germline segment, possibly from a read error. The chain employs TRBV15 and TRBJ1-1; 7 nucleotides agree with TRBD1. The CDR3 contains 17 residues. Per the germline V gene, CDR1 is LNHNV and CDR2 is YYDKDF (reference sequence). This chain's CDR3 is CATGRDRNRGPNTEAFF. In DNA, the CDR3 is TGTGCCACCGGCAGAGACAGGAACAGGGGACCGAACACTGAAGCTTTCTTT.

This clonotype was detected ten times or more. CDR3 nucleotides: TGTGCCAGCAGCGAGGGTGGTGTATGGGATGAGCAGTTCTTC. This codes for CASSEGGVWDEQFF. This chain joins TRBV9 and TRBJ2-1; D unresolved. Germline CDR1 reads SGDLS; CDR2 reads YYNGEE. This CDR3 has 14 residues. Trimming removed 3 bases from V and 8 bases from J, with 15 bases in between.

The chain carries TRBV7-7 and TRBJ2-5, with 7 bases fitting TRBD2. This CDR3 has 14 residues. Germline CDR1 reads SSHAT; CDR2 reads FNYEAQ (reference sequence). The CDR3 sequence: CAGSLARGQETQYF. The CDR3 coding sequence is TGTGCTGGCAGTTTAGCGCGGGGGCAAGAGACCCAGTACTTC.

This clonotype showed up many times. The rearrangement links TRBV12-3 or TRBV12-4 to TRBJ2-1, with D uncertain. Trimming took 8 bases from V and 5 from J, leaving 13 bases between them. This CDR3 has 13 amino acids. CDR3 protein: CASRWATHNEQFF. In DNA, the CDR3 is TGTGCCAGCCGCTGGGCTACCCACAATGAGCAGTTCTTC.

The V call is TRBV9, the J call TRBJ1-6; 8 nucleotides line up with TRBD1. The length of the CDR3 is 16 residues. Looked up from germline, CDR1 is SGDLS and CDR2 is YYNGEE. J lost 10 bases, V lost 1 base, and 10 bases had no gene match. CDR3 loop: CASSVSGGAGGSPLHF. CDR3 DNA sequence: TGTGCCAGCAGCGTATCAGGGGGCGCGGGGGGATCACCCCTCCACTTT.

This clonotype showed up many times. The DNA of the CDR3 is TGTGCCAGTAAACACAGGATAAGTAATGAGCAGTTCTTC. Translation gives CASKHRISNEQFF. V gene TRBV19 combines with J gene TRBJ2-1, with D perhaps TRBD1 (5 bases). Germline V gives CDR1 LNHDA, CDR2 SQIVND (reference sequence). The ends were cut back, 7 bases at V and 7 bases at J, with 14 bases in the middle. This CDR3 spans 13 amino acids.

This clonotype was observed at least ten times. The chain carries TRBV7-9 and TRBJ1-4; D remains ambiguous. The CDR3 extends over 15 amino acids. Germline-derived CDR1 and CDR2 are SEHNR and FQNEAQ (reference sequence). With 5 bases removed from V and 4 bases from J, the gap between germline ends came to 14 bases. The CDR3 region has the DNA TGTGCCAGCAGCGGAGGGAAAGCCTTTAATGAAAAACTGTTTTTT. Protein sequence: CASSGGKAFNEKLFF. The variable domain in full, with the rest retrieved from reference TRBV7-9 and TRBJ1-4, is DTGVSQNPRHKITKRGQNVTFRCDPISEHNRLYWYRQTLGQGPEFLTYFQNEAQLEKSRLLSDRFSAERPKGSFSTLEIQRTEQGDSAMYLCASSGGKAFNEKLFFGSGTQLSVL.

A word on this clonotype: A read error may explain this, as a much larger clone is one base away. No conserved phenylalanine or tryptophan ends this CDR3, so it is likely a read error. The CDR3 sequence is CASRTSGSGANVLTL. CDR3 DNA: TGTGCCAGCAGGACTAGCGGCTCTGGGGCCAACGTCCTGACTCTC. V and J are TRBV12-3 or TRBV12-4 and TRBJ2-6; 9 bases agree with TRBD2. The CDR3 is 15 amino acids. Trimming cost V 6 bases and J 0 bases; bases outside gene matches: 0.

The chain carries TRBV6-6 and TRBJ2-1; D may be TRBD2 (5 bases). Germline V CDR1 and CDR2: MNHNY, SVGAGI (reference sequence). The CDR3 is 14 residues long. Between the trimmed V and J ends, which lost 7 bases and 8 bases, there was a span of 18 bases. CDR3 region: CASTPQALGDEQFF. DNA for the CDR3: TGTGCCAGCACGCCGCAGGCTCTCGGGGATGAGCAGTTCTTC.

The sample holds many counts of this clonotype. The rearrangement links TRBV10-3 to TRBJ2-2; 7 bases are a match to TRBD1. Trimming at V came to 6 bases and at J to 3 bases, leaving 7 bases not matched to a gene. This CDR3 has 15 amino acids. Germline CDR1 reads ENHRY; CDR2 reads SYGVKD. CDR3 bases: TGTGCCATCAGATCCGAACAGGGGTACACCGGGGAGCTGTTTTTT. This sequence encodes CAIRSEQGYTGELFF.

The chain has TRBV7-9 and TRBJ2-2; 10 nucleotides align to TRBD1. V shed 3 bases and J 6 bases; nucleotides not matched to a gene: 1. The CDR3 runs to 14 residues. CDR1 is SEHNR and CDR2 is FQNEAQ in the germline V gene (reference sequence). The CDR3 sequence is CASSFGTGAGELFF. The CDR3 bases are TGTGCCAGCAGCTTTGGGACAGGGGCCGGGGAGCTGTTTTTT.

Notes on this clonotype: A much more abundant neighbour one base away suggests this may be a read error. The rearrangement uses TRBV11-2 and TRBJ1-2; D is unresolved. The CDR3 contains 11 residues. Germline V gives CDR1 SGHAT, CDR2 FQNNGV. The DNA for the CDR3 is TGTGCCAGCGGACTTGTTGATGGCTCCACCTTC. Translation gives CASGLVDGSTF.